The 7 T cell receptor beta chains presented below share a single source sample, sequenced in a study of T cell changes during pregnancy in multiple sclerosis. Generated by immunoSEQ multiplex PCR, the TCRdb table keeps only in-frame clones and is missing some. This sample yields tens of thousands of clones, of which 75% to 95% are seen a single time; roughly 1.2% belongs to the top ten. Sequencing used peripheral blood, obtained after pregnancy. These receptor sequences come from a female donor in good health, enrolled as a control in a pregnancy study.

The chain employs TRBV5-1 and TRBJ2-3, with a tentative D call TRBD1 (5 bases). The CDR3 consists of 16 residues. The germline V gene encodes CDR1 SGHRS and CDR2 YFSETQ. With 0 bases removed from V and 0 bases from J, the gap between germline ends came to 11 bases. The CDR3 sequence: CASSLADTRSTDTQYF. CDR3 coding DNA: TGCGCCAGCAGCTTGGCGGACACTCGTAGCACAGATACGCAGTATTTT.

The CDR3 here is CASRGRPADTQYF. CDR3 DNA: TGTGCCAGCAGGGGCAGGCCGGCAGATACGCAGTATTTT. The rearrangement links TRBV6-1 to TRBJ2-3; no reliable D call. The CDR3 contains 13 residues. Trimming stripped 6 bases from V and 4 bases from J, with 11 bases between. The germline V gene encodes CDR1 MNHNS and CDR2 SASEGT.

This sequence joins TRBV4-1 and TRBJ1-2, with a weak D call TRBD1 (5 bases). Trimming cost V 1 base and J 5 bases, with 8 bases left between them. CDR3 length equals 13 residues. The germline V gene has CDR1 MGHRA and CDR2 YSYEKL. The CDR3 nucleotides read TGCGCCAGCAGCCAAGCCCGGGGGTATGGCTACACCTTC. This encodes CASSQARGYGYTF.

The genes are TRBV18 and TRBJ2-7; TRBD1 matches at 10 bases. Looked up from germline, CDR1 is KGHSH and CDR2 is LQKENI. Unmatched junction bases numbered 6, after V lost 3 bases and J lost 4 bases. The CDR3 is 15 residues long. This CDR3 is CASSPGTGAQYEQYF. The CDR3 coding sequence is TGTGCCAGCTCACCTGGGACAGGGGCCCAGTACGAGCAGTACTTC.

This clone was seen at least ten times. The chain employs TRBV6-4 and TRBJ2-3; D is ambiguous. Germline V CDR1 and CDR2: MRHNA, SNTAGT. The CDR3 contains 15 residues. The germline V and J ends were trimmed by 0 bases and 1 base, with 8 bases remaining between them. CDR3 nucleotides: TGTGCCAGCAGTGACTCAGTAGCCGGCACAGATACGCAGTATTTT. Amino acid sequence: CASSDSVAGTDTQYF.

The rearrangement links TRBV15 to TRBJ1-3; D gene unclear. The V end was cut by 0 bases, the J end by 9 bases, with 12 bases between. The CDR3 has 14 amino acids. Per germline, CDR1 LNHNV and CDR2 YYDKDF (reference sequence). This chain's CDR3 is CATSREAGSPTIYF. The CDR3 coding sequence is TGTGCCACCAGCAGAGAGGCAGGTTCTCCCACCATATATTTT.

This sequence joins TRBV5-4 and TRBJ1-1; D possibly corresponds to TRBD1 (6 bases). This CDR3 is built from 13 residues. From germline, CDR1 is SGHNT and CDR2 YYREEE (reference sequence). Trimming shortened V by 3 bases and J by 11 bases, and 17 bases separated the two germline ends. DNA for the CDR3: TGTGCCAGCAGCTGGGGAGGGGGGGGCAGGGCTTTCTTT. It codes for CASSWGGGGRAFF.